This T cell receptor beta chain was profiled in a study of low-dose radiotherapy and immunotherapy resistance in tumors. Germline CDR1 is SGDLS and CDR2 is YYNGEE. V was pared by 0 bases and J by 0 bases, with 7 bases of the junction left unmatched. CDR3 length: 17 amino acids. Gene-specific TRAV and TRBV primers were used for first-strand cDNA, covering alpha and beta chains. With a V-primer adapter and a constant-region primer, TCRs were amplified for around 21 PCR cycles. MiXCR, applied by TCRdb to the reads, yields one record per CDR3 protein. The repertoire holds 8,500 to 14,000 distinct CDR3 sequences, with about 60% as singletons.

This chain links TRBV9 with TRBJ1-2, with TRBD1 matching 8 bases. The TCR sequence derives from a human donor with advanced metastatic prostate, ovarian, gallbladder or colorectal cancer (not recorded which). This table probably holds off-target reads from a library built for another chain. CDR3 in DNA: TGTGCCAGCAGCGTAGGCGGGACAGGCGATTCTAACTATGGCTACACCTTC. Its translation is CASSVGGTGDSNYGYTF. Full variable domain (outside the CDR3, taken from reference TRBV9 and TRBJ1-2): DSGVTQTPKHLITATGQRVTLRCSPRSGDLSVYWYQQSLDQGLQFLIQYYNGEERAKGNILERFSAQQFPDLHSELNLSSLELGDSALYFCASSVGGTGDSNYGYTFGSGTRLTVV.